The entry below gives a single T cell receptor (beta chain) sequence along with its context. The record originates from a study of blood T cell repertoires in COVID-19. V was shortened by 0 bases and J by 2 bases, with 8 bases between the two germline ends. From germline, CDR1 is SGHRS and CDR2 YFSETQ. This CDR3 has 14 amino acids. As processed by the authors: Amplifying reference gene primers gave estimates of nucleated cell counts. Method: immunoSEQ multiplex PCR; TCRdb's copy keeps in-frame clones and lacks some. That table is the source of V, J and clone size, and D and trimming were worked out from the DNA. The sample gives nearly 350,000 clones, over 70% of which show up once; around 6% is in the top ten.

The specimen was peripheral blood. This TCR was sampled from a woman in her 50s with COVID-19, enrolled during active disease. V gene TRBV5-1 combines with J gene TRBJ1-1; D ambiguous. DNA for the CDR3: TGCGCCAGCAGCTTGGCAGGTCCAAACACTGAAGCTTTCTTT. The encoded protein is CASSLAGPNTEAFF.